Presented here are 30 T cell receptor beta chains from one specimen sequenced in a study of blood T cells in healthy people across ages. Alongside a J-beta primer mix, a sample-barcoded 5' primer served in a second PCR lasting about 7 to 12 cycles. TCRdb fed the 5' RACE reads into MiXCR, producing one record per CDR3 protein. The sample contains around 900,000 distinct CDR3 sequences, roughly 26% of which appear only once. Sequencing was carried out using blood. Receptors originate from a woman aged 80 or over in good health.

Details on this clonotype: A much larger clone sits a single nucleotide away, making a read error possible. The CDR3: CASSFVGSGWLYGYTF. The CDR3 region has the DNA TGTGCCAGCAGCTTCGTAGGAAGTGGGTGGCTCTATGGCTACACCTTC. The chain uses TRBV7-2 and TRBJ1-2; D unclear. The germline V gene has CDR1 SGHTA and CDR2 FQGNSA. Deletions cut 3 bases from V and 4 bases from J, with 18 bases between. The CDR3 loop spans 16 amino acids.

The sample holds many counts of this clonotype. This chain links TRBV9 with TRBJ2-1, with D maybe TRBD2 (7 bases). Germline V CDR1 and CDR2: SGDLS, YYNGEE. The CDR3 spans 18 residues. Trimming removed 0 bases at V and 4 bases at J, with 20 bases between. Here the CDR3 reads CASSVGHTRRGPYNEQFF. DNA for the CDR3: TGTGCCAGCAGCGTAGGTCACACTCGGCGGGGGCCTTACAATGAGCAGTTCTTC.

This clonotype appeared a few times. Compared with germline, one end of the junction differs, possibly owing to a read error. The V call is TRBV6-5, the J call TRBJ2-7, with no clear D. Germline V lookup: CDR1 MNHEY, CDR2 SVGAGI. The CDR3 has 19 residues. DNA for the CDR3: TGTGCCAGCAGTCACTCGCCCGGGCCCACTGATCCTTCCGGATACGAGCAGTACTTC. It is translated as CASSHSPGPTDPSGYEQYF.

This clonotype was picked up many times. J is TRBJ2-3 and V is TRBV6-2 or TRBV6-3; 11 nucleotides match TRBD2. The CDR3 runs 15 residues. V lost 6 bases to trimming and J lost 2 bases; unmatched junction nucleotides: 4. Germline V gene sequence: CDR1 MNHEY, CDR2 SVGEGT. The CDR3 DNA follows: TGTGCCAGCAGGGCTAGCGGGGGGTTCACAGATACGCAGTATTTT. Translation: CASRASGGFTDTQYF.

The sample holds many counts of this clonotype. This chain connects TRBV20-1 to TRBJ2-5; tentative D call: TRBD2 (5 bases). The germline gives CDR1 DFQATT, CDR2 SNEGSKA (reference sequence). Trimming pared 5 bases from V and 5 bases from J, leaving 18 bases between. This CDR3 has 14 residues. The CDR3 protein is CSAPTGIPRETQYF. For the CDR3, the DNA is TGCAGTGCTCCCACGGGGATTCCCCGGGAGACCCAGTACTTC.

Details on this clonotype: This sequence may be a read error, since a much larger clone differs from it by one base. The V and J genes are TRBV18 and TRBJ2-7; no reliable D call. The CDR3 has 16 residues. Germline CDR1 KGHSH, CDR2 LQKENI. The CDR3 protein is CASSPPTLGTSYGQYF. CDR3 sequence (DNA): TGTGCCAGCTCACCACCGACACTGGGTACATCCTACGGGCAGTACTTC. Drawing the rest from reference TRBV18 and TRBJ2-7, the complete variable domain is NAGVMQNPRHLVRRRGQEARLRCSPMKGHSHVYWYRQLPEEGLKFMVYLQKENIIDESGMPKERFSAEFPKEGPSILRIQQVVRGDSAAYFCASSPPTLGTSYGQYFGPGTRLTVT.

V usage is TRBV12-3 or TRBV12-4 and J usage is TRBJ1-1, with unresolved D. Trimming cost V 5 bases and J 1 base, with 14 bases left between them. This CDR3 contains 15 residues. The CDR3 DNA reads as TGTGCCAGCAGTCTCTCCATGTTAGGGAACACTGAAGCTTTCTTT. It codes for CASSLSMLGNTEAFF.

The sample holds a few counts of this clonotype. This chain links TRBV28 with TRBJ1-5; D might be TRBD1 (6 bases). Trimming cost V 2 bases and J 4 bases, with 21 bases left between them. Germline CDR1 and CDR2: MDHEN and SYDVKM. The CDR3 spans 18 residues. As DNA, the CDR3 is TGTGCCAGCAGTTTAACGGCGGTCAGGGGTGCCCCTAATCAGCCCCAGCATTTT. This encodes CASSLTAVRGAPNQPQHF.

This clonotype was observed many times. V is TRBV7-2 and J is TRBJ2-3, with 7 bases matching TRBD1. Germline V gives CDR1 SGHTA, CDR2 FQGNSA. This CDR3 is built from 16 residues. The trim removed 4 bases at V and 0 bases at J, leaving 7 bases unmatched. As DNA, the CDR3 is TGTGCCAGCAGCTCCTTTAGGGGGCCCAGCACAGATACGCAGTATTTT. It codes for CASSSFRGPSTDTQYF. The whole variable domain, filled in from reference TRBV7-2 and TRBJ2-3, reads GAGVSQSPSNKVTEKGKDVELRCDPISGHTALYWYRQSLGQGLEFLIYFQGNSAPDKSGLPSDRFSAERTGGSVSTLTIQRTQQEDSAVYLCASSSFRGPSTDTQYFGPGTRLTVL.

This clonotype was recorded at least ten times. This chain links TRBV29-1 with TRBJ2-1; 7 bases fit TRBD1. Trimming at V came to 7 bases and at J to 6 bases, leaving 0 bases not matched to a gene. This CDR3 region has 10 residues. Germline V gene data show CDR1 as SQVTM and CDR2 as ANQGSEA. The DNA of the CDR3 is TGCAGCGCAGGGGGCAATGAGCAGTTCTTC. This gives the protein CSAGGNEQFF.

This clonotype has ten or more counts. The chain employs TRBV15 and TRBJ2-7; 9 bases agree with TRBD2. The CDR3 consists of 17 residues. V dropped 1 base and J dropped 2; count of bases not matched to a gene: 9. Germline-derived CDR1 and CDR2 are LNHNV and YYDKDF (reference sequence). In DNA form, the CDR3 reads TGTGCCACCAGCAGAGGCGGGGGGGGCTCTTTAGCCTACGAGCAGTACTTC. Translating gives CATSRGGGGSLAYEQYF.

The genes are TRBV5-5 and TRBJ2-2; 7 bases match TRBD1. The CDR3 is 16 residues long. Germline CDR1 is SGHKS and CDR2 is YYEKEE (reference sequence). V lost 4 bases to trimming and J lost 7 bases; unmatched junction nucleotides: 13. CDR3 sequence: CASSPADRLFGGELFF. The CDR3 bases are TGTGCCAGCAGCCCGGCGGACAGGTTATTTGGCGGGGAGCTGTTTTTT.

There are many counts of this clonotype. V usage is TRBV18 and J usage is TRBJ1-2; TRBD1 aligns across 8 bases. Germline CDR1 KGHSH, CDR2 LQKENI. This CDR3 contains 15 residues. Trimming at V came to 1 base and at J to 6 bases, leaving 7 bases not matched to a gene. CDR3 nucleotides: TGTGCCAGCTCACCACGGACAGGGAGAGCGGATGGCTACACCTTC. Translation gives CASSPRTGRADGYTF.

The V call is TRBV7-2, the J call TRBJ2-7; possibly TRBD1 for D (5 bases). Germline V CDR1 and CDR2: SGHTA, FQGNSA. The CDR3 extends over 15 amino acids. With 5 bases removed from V and 6 bases from J, the gap between germline ends came to 20 bases. CDR3 sequence: CASSLVQGGALEQYF. The CDR3 region has the DNA TGTGCCAGCAGCCTAGTTCAGGGTGGAGCCCTCGAGCAGTACTTC.

The sample holds many counts of this clonotype. V is TRBV15 and J is TRBJ2-6; D is undetermined. Trimming removed 1 base at V and 0 bases at J, with 10 bases between. The CDR3 spans 17 residues. Germline CDR1 reads LNHNV; CDR2 reads YYDKDF (reference sequence). CDR3 loop: CATSRGLHDSGANVLTF. CDR3 sequence (DNA): TGTGCCACCAGCAGAGGACTTCACGACTCTGGGGCCAACGTCCTGACTTTC.

This clonotype was detected many times. The chain is built from TRBV15 and TRBJ2-7, with 7 bases matching TRBD1. The CDR3 is 14 amino acids. The V gene end was trimmed by 1 base and the J gene end by 2 bases; junction bases not matched to a gene: 2. CDR1 LNHNV and CDR2 YYDKDF come from the germline V gene (reference sequence). CDR3 region: CATSRATGPYEQYF. In DNA, the CDR3 is TGTGCCACCAGCAGAGCGACAGGGCCCTACGAGCAGTACTTC.

This clonotype was seen many times. The chain carries TRBV18 and TRBJ2-1, with unresolved D. The ends were cut back, 1 base at V and 6 bases at J, with 7 bases in the middle. Germline values: CDR1 KGHSH, CDR2 LQKENI. The CDR3 is made up of 13 amino acids. DNA for the CDR3: TGTGCCAGCTCACCACAATTGTCCAATGAGCAGTTCTTC. This translates into CASSPQLSNEQFF.

This clonotype was detected a few times. This rearrangement joins TRBV24-1 to TRBJ1-2; weak D call: TRBD1 (6 bases). V gave up 4 bases and J gave up 10 bases, with 15 bases separating them. The CDR3 is 13 amino acids. Germline V CDR1 and CDR2: KGHDR, SFDVKD. The CDR3 reads CATSERGAVDYTF. The CDR3 nucleotides are TGTGCCACCAGTGAACGGGGGGCGGTTGACTACACCTTC.

Concerning this clonotype itself: It may be a read error: a sequence one base away is much more abundant. The chain recombines TRBV27 with TRBJ2-5; maybe TRBD2 (6 bases). Trimming removed 0 bases from V and 11 bases from J, with 25 bases in between. Germline V gives CDR1 MNHEY, CDR2 SMNVEV (reference sequence). There are 17 residues in the CDR3. CDR3 amino acids: CASSLSPGVSGRNEQYF. The CDR3 coding sequence is TGTGCCAGCAGTTTATCCCCCGGGGTGTCAGGGAGGAATGAGCAGTACTTC.

V usage is TRBV18 and J usage is TRBJ1-5, with D possibly matching TRBD1 (5 bases). Germline values: CDR1 KGHSH, CDR2 LQKENI. There are 13 residues in the CDR3. Trimming took 2 bases from V and 7 from J, leaving 9 bases between them. In DNA, the CDR3 is TGTGCCAGCTCACCAGAGGGGAGCCAGCCCCAGCATTTT. Translated, it gives CASSPEGSQPQHF.

CDR3 DNA sequence: TGTGCCAGCAGCTCCCAGGGAGGGTATAGGGGGGAGCTGTTTTTT. Translation: CASSSQGGYRGELFF. The chain is built from TRBV7-2 and TRBJ2-2, with 7 bases fitting TRBD2. The CDR3 is 15 residues long. The J segment lost 8 bases and the V segment lost 4 bases, leaving 10 bases of the junction unmatched. Germline loops: CDR1 SGHTA, CDR2 FQGNSA.

This clonotype was seen at least ten times. This chain uses TRBV7-2 with TRBJ1-6; D not certain. V was cut by 5 bases and J by 0 bases, with 11 bases left in between. The germline gives CDR1 SGHTA, CDR2 FQGNSA. CDR3 length: 16 residues. This CDR3 is CASSLGVSSYNSPLHF. DNA of the CDR3: TGTGCCAGCAGCCTGGGCGTCAGCTCCTATAATTCACCCCTCCACTTT.

In its sample, this clonotype was seen many times. The rearrangement joins TRBV5-1 to TRBJ2-3, with 8 nucleotides matching TRBD1. CDR1 is SGHRS, CDR2 YFSETQ, per germline. The V segment lost 3 bases and the J segment 0 bases; nucleotides outside the gene matches: 3. The CDR3 is 15 amino acids. DNA of the CDR3: TGCGCCAGCAGCTACACAGGGGGGAGCACAGATACGCAGTATTTT. Its protein product is CASSYTGGSTDTQYF.

At least ten counts were recorded for this clonotype. At one of its ends the junction is not consistent with the germline gene, which may arise from a read error. The chain couples TRBV4-3 to TRBJ1-5, with D unresolved. This CDR3 region has 13 residues. Germline V lookup: CDR1 LGHNA, CDR2 YSLEER. The CDR3 sequence is CASSQSSNQPQHF. The DNA of the CDR3 is TGTGCCAGCAGCCAAAGTAGCAATCAGCCCCAGCATTTT.

The J gene is TRBJ1-4, the V gene TRBV27; D perhaps matches TRBD1 (5 bases). CDR3 length: 15 residues. The V and J ends lost 5 bases and 2 bases respectively, with 12 bases between them. CDR1 is MNHEY and CDR2 is SMNVEV in the germline V gene (reference sequence). The CDR3 coding sequence is TGTGCCAGCAGTCGGGGAAAGGGGACTAATGAAAAACTGTTTTTT. Translating it yields CASSRGKGTNEKLFF.

This clonotype was recorded at least ten times. The chain employs TRBV20-1 and TRBJ2-7; the D is unclear. The germline CDR1 and CDR2 sequences are DFQATT and SNEGSKA (reference sequence). The V end was cut by 6 bases, the J end by 1 base, with 16 bases between. CDR3 length equals 14 residues. CDR3 sequence: CSAIDPKGSYEQYF. CDR3 DNA: TGCAGTGCCATCGACCCGAAGGGTTCCTACGAGCAGTACTTC.

This clonotype has a count of ten or more. The gene calls are TRBV4-3 and TRBJ2-1, with TRBD2 matching over 12 bases. Per the germline V gene, CDR1 is LGHNA and CDR2 is YSLEER. The CDR3 has 17 amino acids. Unmatched junction bases numbered 8, after V lost 3 bases and J lost 5 bases. CDR3 amino acids: CASSHTVTSGGNNEQFF. CDR3 nucleotide sequence: TGCGCCAGCAGCCACACAGTGACTAGCGGGGGAAACAATGAGCAGTTCTTC.

At least ten counts were recorded for this clonotype. The rearrangement uses TRBV20-1 and TRBJ1-2; no clear D gene. There are 16 residues in the CDR3. Germline V gene data show CDR1 as DFQATT and CDR2 as SNEGSKA (reference sequence). Trimming took 0 bases from V and 8 from J, leaving 22 bases between them. The chain's CDR3 is CSARDELAAEVVGYTF. In DNA, the CDR3 is TGCAGTGCTAGAGATGAATTGGCTGCGGAGGTGGTAGGCTACACCTTC.

V is TRBV27 and J is TRBJ1-3; TRBD1 agrees at 9 bases. The CDR3 contains 16 residues. Germline trimming cut 5 bases from V and 1 base from J; bases unmatched to any gene: 6. Germline assignment: CDR1 MNHEY and CDR2 SMNVEV (reference sequence). The CDR3 sequence is CASSGTGHHSGNTIYF. The CDR3 DNA is TGTGCCAGCAGTGGGACAGGGCACCATTCTGGAAACACCATATATTTT.

Concerning this clonotype: The junction departs from the called germline gene at one end, perhaps through a read error. This sequence joins TRBV11-2 and TRBJ2-1, with 9 bases identical to TRBD1. Per germline, CDR1 SGHAT and CDR2 FQNNGV. The CDR3 contains 17 residues. The CDR3 DNA is TGTACCAGCAGCTTGGGGACAGGGAGAGGATCCTACAATGAGCAGTTCTTC. Protein product: CTSSLGTGRGSYNEQFF.